The clone carrying this T cell receptor (beta chain) was seen only a few times. The sample originates from a study of blood T cell repertoires in COVID-19. Looking at the study overall: PBMCs, B-cell-depleted T cells, or T cells provided the cDNA or gDNA that made up the material.

Germline V CDR1 and CDR2: SGHRS, YFSETQ. J was trimmed by 4 bases and V by 4 bases; bases with no gene match: 15. The CDR3 is made up of 17 amino acids. Per the study methods: Estimation of nucleated cell counts relied on the amplification of reference gene primers. Assay used: immunoSEQ multiplex PCR; TCRdb lists only in-frame clones, some missing. V and J calls plus clone size are reproduced from that table; the DNA served to infer D and trimming. The sample includes about 110,000 clones, roughly 88% seen only once; the top ten take 7.9%. This sequence originates from a woman aged 80 or older with active or convalescent COVID-19. The sequenced sample consisted of peripheral blood. This sequence joins TRBV5-1 and TRBJ2-3; 7 bases align to TRBD2. DNA for the CDR3: TGCGCCAGCAGCAAGAGTGGGGCGGGAGAGAGGTCAGATACGCAGTATTTT. Its protein product is CASSKSGAGERSDTQYF.